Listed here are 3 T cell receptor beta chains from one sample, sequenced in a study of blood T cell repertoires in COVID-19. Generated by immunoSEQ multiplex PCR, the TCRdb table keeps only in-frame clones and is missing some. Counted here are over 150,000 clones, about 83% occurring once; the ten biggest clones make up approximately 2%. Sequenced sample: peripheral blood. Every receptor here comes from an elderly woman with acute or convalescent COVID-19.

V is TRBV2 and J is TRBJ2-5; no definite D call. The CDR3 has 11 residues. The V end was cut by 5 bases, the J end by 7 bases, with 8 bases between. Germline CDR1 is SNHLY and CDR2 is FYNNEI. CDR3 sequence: CASSYGGTQYF. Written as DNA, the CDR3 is TGTGCCAGCAGTTACGGTGGGACCCAGTACTTC.

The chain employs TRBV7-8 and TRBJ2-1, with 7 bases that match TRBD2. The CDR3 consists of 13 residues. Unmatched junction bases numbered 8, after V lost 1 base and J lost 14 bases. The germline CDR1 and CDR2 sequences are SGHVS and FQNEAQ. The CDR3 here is CASSLGLASVEFF. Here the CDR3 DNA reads TGTGCCAGCAGCTTAGGACTAGCCTCGGTCGAGTTCTTC.

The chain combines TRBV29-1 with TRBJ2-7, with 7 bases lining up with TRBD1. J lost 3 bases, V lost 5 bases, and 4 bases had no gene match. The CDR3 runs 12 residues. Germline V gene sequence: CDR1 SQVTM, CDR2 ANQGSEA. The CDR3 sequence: CSVYDRVYEQYF. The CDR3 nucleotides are TGCAGCGTTTACGACAGGGTCTACGAGCAGTACTTC.